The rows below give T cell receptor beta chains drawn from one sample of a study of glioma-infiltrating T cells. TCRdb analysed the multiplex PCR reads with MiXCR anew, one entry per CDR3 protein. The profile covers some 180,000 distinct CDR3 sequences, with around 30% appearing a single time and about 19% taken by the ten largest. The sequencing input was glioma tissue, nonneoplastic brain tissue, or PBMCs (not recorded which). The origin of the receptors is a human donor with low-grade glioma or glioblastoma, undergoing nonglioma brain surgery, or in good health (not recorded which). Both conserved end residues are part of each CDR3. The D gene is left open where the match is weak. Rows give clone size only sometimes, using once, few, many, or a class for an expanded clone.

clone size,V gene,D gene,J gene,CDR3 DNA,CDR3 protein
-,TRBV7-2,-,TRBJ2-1,TGTGCCAGCAGCTTAGCGGTAGGAGGCTACAATGAGCAGTTCTTC,CASSLAVGGYNEQFF
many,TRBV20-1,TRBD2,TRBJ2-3,TGCAGTCAGACTAGCGGCCTAACAGATACGCAGTATTTT,CSQTSGLTDTQYF
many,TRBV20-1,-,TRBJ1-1,TGCAGTGCTAGAGATCTTCGGGGCGGCACTGAAGCTTTCTTT,CSARDLRGGTEAFF
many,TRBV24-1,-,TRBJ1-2,TGTGCCACCAGTGATGCCCGGGGAGGCTACACCTTC,CATSDARGGYTF
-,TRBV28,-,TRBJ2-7,TGTGCCAGCAGTTTTTTTTCAGGGAACCGGAACGAGCAGTACTTC,CASSFFSGNRNEQYF
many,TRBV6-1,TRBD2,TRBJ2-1,TGTGCCAGCAGGGCAGCGGGGCGAGCCTACAATGAGCAGTTCTTC,CASRAAGRAYNEQFF
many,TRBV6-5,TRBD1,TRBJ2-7,TGTGCCAGCAGTTACTCCGGGACAGGGATCCACGAGCAGTACTTC,CASSYSGTGIHEQYF
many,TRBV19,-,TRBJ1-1,TGTGCCACAGGCAGGGAGGGCACTGAAGCTTTCTTT,CATGREGTEAFF
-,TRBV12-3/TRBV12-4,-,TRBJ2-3,TGTGCCAGCAGTTTGGGGGACGGAGATACGCAGTATTTT,CASSLGDGDTQYF
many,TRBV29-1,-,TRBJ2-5,TGCAGCGTTGAATCCGTCGAGAGAGAGACCCAGTACTTC,CSVESVERETQYF
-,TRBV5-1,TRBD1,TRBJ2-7,TGCGCCAGCAGCATCGGGACAGCCTCCTACGAGCAGTACTTC,CASSIGTASYEQYF
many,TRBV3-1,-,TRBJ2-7,TGTGCCAGCAGCCACGAGACCTACGAGCAGTACTTC,CASSHETYEQYF
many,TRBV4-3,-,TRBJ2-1,TGCGCCAGCAGCCTATCCCAGGGTAACCACAATGAGCAGTTCTTC,CASSLSQGNHNEQFF
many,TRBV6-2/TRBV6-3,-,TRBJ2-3,TGTGCCAGCAGTTACGGGGGGGGACAGCAAACAGATACGCAGTATTTT,CASSYGGGQQTDTQYF
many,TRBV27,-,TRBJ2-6,TGTGCCAGCAGTTTAACTCGACAGACTTCTAGGGCCAACGTCCTGACTTTC,CASSLTRQTSRANVLTF
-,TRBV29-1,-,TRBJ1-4,TGCAGCGTTGAGACCGCAACTAATGAAAAACTGTTTTTT,CSVETATNEKLFF
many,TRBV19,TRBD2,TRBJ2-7,TGTGCCAGTAGTATTACGAGCGGGAGCTACGAGCAGTACTTC,CASSITSGSYEQYF
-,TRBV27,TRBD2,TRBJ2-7,TGTGCCGCCTGGGGGGGTACTCTCCTAAAACCGCAGTACTTC,CAAWGGTLLKPQYF
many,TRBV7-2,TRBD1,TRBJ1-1,TGTGCCAGCACCCTAGACAGGGGAATGAACACTGAAGCTTTCTTT,CASTLDRGMNTEAFF
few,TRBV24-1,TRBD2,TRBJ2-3,TGTGCCACCAGTGATTCGGGAATTAGCGGGAGCTCAGATACGCAGTATTTT,CATSDSGISGSSDTQYF
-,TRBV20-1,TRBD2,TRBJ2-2,TGCAGTGCTAGCGGGAGGGTAGACACCGGGGAGCTGCCCACCTTT,CSASGRVDTGELPTF
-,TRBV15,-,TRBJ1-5,TGTGCCACCAGCAGGGATATTGTAAGGGTTAGCGATCAGCCCCAGCATTTT,CATSRDIVRVSDQPQHF
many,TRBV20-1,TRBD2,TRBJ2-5,TGCAGTGCCGGGGAGACTAGCGGGGCAGAGACCCAGTACTTC,CSAGETSGAETQYF
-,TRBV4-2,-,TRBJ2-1,TGTGCCAGCAGCCAAGACCAGACGAGGGGCTCCTACAATGAGCAGTTCTTC,CASSQDQTRGSYNEQFF
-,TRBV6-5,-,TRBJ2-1,TGTGTCAGCAGTCTCCATACGGCCACTGGGGGCAATGAGCAGTTCTTC,CVSSLHTATGGNEQFF
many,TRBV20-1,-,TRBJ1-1,TGCAGTGCTAGAGAGGGCGGGCGGGCCGAAGCTTTCTTT,CSAREGGRAEAFF
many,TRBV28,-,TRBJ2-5,TGTGCCAGCGGCAGGTACCAAGAGACCCAGTACTTC,CASGRYQETQYF
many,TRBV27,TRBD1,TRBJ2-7,TGTGCCAGCAGTCCGGGACAGGCCTACGAGCAGTACTTC,CASSPGQAYEQYF
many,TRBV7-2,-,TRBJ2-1,TGTGCCAGCAGCTTGGCGCCTAAGAATGAGCAGTTCTTC,CASSLAPKNEQFF
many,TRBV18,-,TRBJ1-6,TGTGCCAGCTCACAGGACAGCAGCTCCTATAATTCACCCCTCCACTTT,CASSQDSSSYNSPLHF
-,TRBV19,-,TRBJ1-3,TGTGCCAGTAGTATGGGCGGCTCTGGAAACACCATATATTTT,CASSMGGSGNTIYF
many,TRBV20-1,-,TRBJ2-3,TGCAGTGCTAGTTTCATCGCAGATACGCAGTATTTT,CSASFIADTQYF
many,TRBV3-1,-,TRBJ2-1,TGTGCCAGCAGCCAAGGGGCGGTCTCCTACAATGAGCAGTTCTTC,CASSQGAVSYNEQFF
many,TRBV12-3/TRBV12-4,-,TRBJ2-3,TGTGCCAGCACTTATAGCACAGATACGCAGTATTTT,CASTYSTDTQYF
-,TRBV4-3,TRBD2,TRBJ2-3,TGCGCCAGCAGCCGAAGGGGACTAGAGAGCACAGATACGCAGTATTTT,CASSRRGLESTDTQYF
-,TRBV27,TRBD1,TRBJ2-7,TGTGCCAGCAGTTGGGACAGGGGCGAGCAGTACTTC,CASSWDRGEQYF
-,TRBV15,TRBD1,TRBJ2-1,TGTGCCACCAGCAGAGGCCTGGGACAGGGAGACAATGAGCAGTTCTTC,CATSRGLGQGDNEQFF
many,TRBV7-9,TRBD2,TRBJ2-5,TGTGCCAGCAGCACTAGCGGGCGAGAGACCCAGTACTTC,CASSTSGRETQYF
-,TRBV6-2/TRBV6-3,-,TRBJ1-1,TGTGCCAGCAGCCAGAGGGACGTCACTGAACCTTTCTTT,CASSQRDVTEPFF
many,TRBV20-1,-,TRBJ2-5,TGCAGTGCTAGAGGAGGGACCCAAGAGACCCAGTACTTC,CSARGGTQETQYF
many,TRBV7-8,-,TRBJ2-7,TGTGCCAGCAGCCACTCGACAGGCGGGTACGAGCAGTACTTC,CASSHSTGGYEQYF
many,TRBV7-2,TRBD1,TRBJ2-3,TGTGCCAGCAGCTTGGACAGGGGCAGGGCAGATACGCAGTATTTT,CASSLDRGRADTQYF